A single sample gave rise to the 9 T cell receptor beta chains below, sequenced in a study of CD8+CD57+ T cells in acquired aplastic anemia. Patients chosen for sequencing had CD8+CD57+ cells that had expanded, as shown by flow cytometry. The template used for profiling TCR beta VDJ and CDR3 was genomic DNA. Using its own MiXCR run on the reads, TCRdb lists one record per CDR3 protein. This table has roughly 250,000 distinct CDR3 sequences, around 82% appearing once. Sequencing was done on a sample of sorted CD4+, CD8+, or CD8+CD57+ T cells (not recorded which) from PBMCs. Every receptor here comes from a human donor with aplastic anemia.

This clonotype was observed once. The chain links TRBV7-3 to TRBJ2-3; D uncertain. The closer fit of TRBJ1-5 to the DNA end suggests the J call may be wrong. The CDR3 totals 12 residues. Germline V gene lookup returns CDR1 SGHTA and CDR2 FQGTGA. The CDR3: CASSVGPATQHF. The DNA for the CDR3 is TGTGCCAGCAGCGTAGGCCCCGCTACGCAGCATTTT.

Comment on this clonotype: The conserved phenylalanine or tryptophan is not found at the CDR3 terminus, so this likely reflects a read error. It is unclear where the CDR3 begins or ends on the DNA, so no DNA is shown, and the CDR3 is as TCRdb lists it. This chain uses TRBV2 with TRBJ1-2. Counting both end residues, the CDR3 totals 15 amino acids. Germline values: CDR1 SNHLY, CDR2 FYNNEI. The CDR3: CASRLAGAYEQYFAS.

The chain employs TRBV7-9 and TRBJ2-5; TRBD1 agrees at 9 bases. CDR1 is SEHNR and CDR2 is FQNEAQ in the germline V gene (reference sequence). V lost 9 bases and J lost 12; bases outside the gene matches: 11. The CDR3 is 12 residues long. The CDR3 region is CARQGARATKYF. CDR3 in DNA: TGTGCCAGACAGGGGGCTAGGGCAACCAAGTACTTC.

The genes are TRBV7-2 and TRBJ2-1; D is perhaps TRBD2 (6 bases). In germline, CDR1 is SGHTA, CDR2 FQGNSA. CDR3 length: 15 residues. V lost 9 bases and J 1 base, leaving 16 bases between the germline ends. This CDR3 reads CASSIAAGSYNEQFF. The CDR3 DNA is TGTGCCAGTAGCATAGCGGCCGGATCCTACAATGAGCAGTTCTTC.

V is TRBV2 and J is TRBJ2-1, with D possibly called TRBD1 or TRBD2 (6 bases each). This CDR3 has 16 residues. Looked up from germline, CDR1 is SNHLY and CDR2 is FYNNEI. Trimming took off 3 bases at V and 16 bases at J, with 28 bases between the two ends. The CDR3 sequence: CASSESRGAYYDEYFF. The CDR3 nucleotides read TGTGCCAGCAGTGAGTCTAGGGGGGCATACTACGATGAGTACTTCTTC.

This clonotype showed up many times. The rearrangement joins TRBV9 to TRBJ2-4; tentative D call: TRBD2 (6 bases). TRBJ2-3 explains the end of the DNA better; the J call may be wrong. Germline lookup yields CDR1 SGDLS and CDR2 YYNGEE. This CDR3 has 12 residues. Here the CDR3 reads CASGGGSDTQYF. As DNA, the CDR3 is TGTGCCAGCGGAGGAGGGTCAGATACGCAGTATTTT.

The gene calls are TRBV2 and TRBJ2-3; 9 nucleotides agree with TRBD2. V was clipped by 4 bases and J by 9 bases; unmatched bases: 8. The CDR3 has 14 amino acids. CDR1 and CDR2 (germline): SNHLY, FYNNEI. This CDR3 is CASSVAGVPETQYF. The CDR3 DNA sequence: TGTGCCAGCAGTGTAGCGGGGGTTCCCGAGACGCAGTATTTT.

This chain joins TRBV20-1 and TRBJ2-7; weak D call: TRBD1 (6 bases). Germline CDR1 reads DFQATT; CDR2 reads SNEGSKA (reference sequence). CDR3 size: 14 residues. V lost 0 bases and J 3 bases, leaving 12 bases between the germline ends. DNA of the CDR3: TGCAGTGCTAGAGATATAGGCAGGGGCTACGAGCAGTACTTC. Protein product: CSARDIGRGYEQYF.

Regarding this clonotype: This likely comes from a read error, as the CDR3 has no conserved phenylalanine or tryptophan at its end. The limits of the CDR3 on the DNA are not certain, so only TCRdb's listed CDR3 is given. This chain links TRBV2 with TRBJ1-2. The germline gives CDR1 SNHLY, CDR2 FYNNEI. The CDR3 is 15 residues long, counting both termini. The CDR3 loop reads CASGWGGAANYGYGL.